This TCR beta chain was sequenced during a study of blood T cell repertoires in COVID-19. At the level of the study: There were acute and convalescent COVID-19 samples, and they came from the United States, Italy and Spain. PBMCs, B-cell-depleted T cells, or T cells were the source of the cDNA or gDNA that made up the material.

Authors' processing steps: By means of reference gene primer amplification, nucleated cell counts were estimated. Using immunoSEQ multiplex PCR, the repertoire was profiled, and TCRdb retains in-frame clones only, with some absent. For V, J and clone size, that table is used; D and trimming come from the DNA. The sample contains 75,000 to 90,000 clones, around four fifths of which appear only once. Germline CDR1 reads SNHLY; CDR2 reads FYNNEI. V lost 8 bases and J lost 0; bases outside the gene matches: 2. CDR3 length: 14 residues. This TCR came from an elderly man with active or convalescent COVID-19. The sequenced material came from peripheral blood. The rearrangement joins TRBV2 to TRBJ1-4; 8 bases line up with TRBD1. The CDR3: CASWTGPTNEKLFF. For the CDR3, the DNA is TGTGCCAGCTGGACAGGGCCAACTAATGAAAAACTGTTTTTT.